These 30 T cell receptor beta chains were all obtained from the same sample, sequenced in a study of blood T cell repertoires in COVID-19. The table came from immunoSEQ multiplex PCR; TCRdb's copy has only in-frame clones and leaves some out. The sample lists some 250,000 clones, about four fifths occurring once. Material: peripheral blood. Every receptor here comes from a man under 40 who had recovered from COVID-19.

This chain links TRBV7-8 with TRBJ2-1, with TRBD1 matching over 7 bases. Per germline, CDR1 SGHVS and CDR2 FQNEAQ. CDR3 length equals 12 residues. V gave up 5 bases and J gave up 8 bases; unmatched junction bases: 3. CDR3 residues: CASSTQGYEQFF. CDR3 bases: TGTGCCAGCAGCACACAGGGGTATGAGCAGTTCTTC.

V usage is TRBV4-2 and J usage is TRBJ2-3; no firm D call. Germline-derived CDR1 and CDR2 are LGHNA and YNFKEQ. With 0 bases removed from V and 4 bases from J, the gap between germline ends came to 8 bases. This CDR3 comprises 14 residues. The CDR3 sequence: CASSQDALADTQYF. CDR3 DNA: TGTGCCAGCAGCCAAGATGCTCTAGCAGATACGCAGTATTTT.

The gene calls are TRBV27 and TRBJ1-4; 8 nucleotides agree with TRBD1. CDR1 and CDR2 from the germline V gene are MNHEY and SMNVEV (reference sequence). The CDR3 is 13 residues long. J gave up 6 bases and V 6 bases, and 3 bases lay outside the gene matches. The DNA of the CDR3 is TGTGCCAGCAGGGGGACAGGATATGAAAAACTGTTTTTT. Translated, it gives CASRGTGYEKLFF. The full variable domain, rest sourced from reference TRBV27 and TRBJ1-4, is EAQVTQNPRYLITVTGKKLTVTCSQNMNHEYMSWYRQDPGLGLRQIYYSMNVEVTDKGDVPEGYKVSRKEKRNFPLILESPSPNQTSLYFCASRGTGYEKLFFGSGTQLSVL.

This chain joins TRBV24-1 and TRBJ2-2; 9 nucleotides align to TRBD1. Germline CDR1 reads KGHDR; CDR2 reads SFDVKD. Losses at the gene ends were 6 bases for V and 6 bases for J; bases not matched to a gene: 4. There are 14 residues in the CDR3. The DNA for the CDR3 is TGTGCCACCAGTAAACAGGGGGCATCCGGGGAGCTGTTTTTT. It translates to CATSKQGASGELFF.

This clone appeared a single time. This chain joins TRBV7-9 and TRBJ1-2; a weak D match, TRBD1 (5 bases). Trimming stripped 1 base from V and 6 bases from J, with 9 bases between. In germline, CDR1 is SEHNR, CDR2 FQNEAQ (reference sequence). The CDR3 loop spans 13 amino acids. CDR3 protein: CASSLEAGNGYTF. The DNA for the CDR3 is TGTGCCAGCAGCTTAGAGGCAGGGAATGGCTACACCTTC.

This chain links TRBV6-6 with TRBJ1-1, with no clear D. Germline loops: CDR1 MNHNY, CDR2 SVGAGI (reference sequence). CDR3 length: 13 residues. Trimming took off 0 bases at V and 0 bases at J, with 2 bases between the two ends. CDR3 residues: CASSYSMNTEAFF. Here the CDR3 DNA reads TGTGCCAGCAGTTACTCCATGAACACTGAAGCTTTCTTT.

V is TRBV6-5 and J is TRBJ1-1, with 8 positions matching TRBD1. The CDR3 spans 13 residues. With 5 bases clipped from V and 4 bases from J, the junction kept 3 bases outside the gene matches. Germline loops: CDR1 MNHEY, CDR2 SVGAGI. CDR3 amino acids: CASSRQGFTEAFF. The CDR3, as DNA: TGTGCCAGCAGTCGACAGGGGTTCACTGAAGCTTTCTTT.

The V and J genes are TRBV6-5 and TRBJ1-3; no clear D. The CDR3 length is 16 residues. CDR1 and CDR2 (germline): MNHEY, SVGAGI. Trimming removed 0 bases at V and 3 bases at J, with 12 bases between. CDR3 sequence: CASSYSMGPGGNTIYF. DNA for the CDR3: TGTGCCAGCAGTTACTCGATGGGCCCCGGTGGAAACACCATATATTTT.

The chain is built from TRBV5-1 and TRBJ2-1; 8 nucleotides line up with TRBD1. CDR3 length: 13 amino acids. The V gene's germline CDR1 is SGHRS and CDR2 YFSETQ. V was pared by 7 bases and J by 10 bases, with 10 bases of the junction left unmatched. CDR3: CASGTGGIREQFF. Here the CDR3 DNA reads TGCGCCAGCGGCACAGGGGGGATCCGGGAGCAGTTCTTC.

This clone came up a few times. The CDR3 region has the DNA TGTGCCAGCAGTAGGGCGGGGGATGGGGCCAACGTCCTGACTTTC. Its translation: CASSRAGDGANVLTF. The rearrangement links TRBV6-5 to TRBJ2-6; 7 bases agree with TRBD2. The CDR3 totals 15 residues. V lost 5 bases to trimming and J lost 3 bases; unmatched junction nucleotides: 4. CDR1 is MNHEY and CDR2 is SVGAGI in the germline V gene.

The V gene is TRBV5-1, the J gene TRBJ1-6, with 9 bases identical to TRBD1. The CDR3 runs to 15 residues. V was pared by 4 bases and J by 8 bases, with 7 bases of the junction left unmatched. Germline lookup yields CDR1 SGHRS and CDR2 YFSETQ. CDR3 DNA sequence: TGCGCCAGCAGCGTAAAACAGGGGGCGCATTCACCCCTCCACTTT. Translating gives CASSVKQGAHSPLHF.

This sequence joins TRBV10-3 and TRBJ2-1, with 7 bases matching TRBD1. This CDR3 comprises 14 residues. V shed 4 bases, J shed 5 bases, and the junction held 5 bases outside the gene matches. Per the germline V gene, CDR1 is ENHRY and CDR2 is SYGVKD. This CDR3 is CAISARGQHNEQFF. In DNA form, the CDR3 reads TGTGCCATCAGTGCGAGGGGACAGCACAATGAGCAGTTCTTC.

The CDR3 region is CAISELEGAEQYV. The CDR3 DNA reads TGTGCCATCAGTGAGTTGGAGGGAGCCGAGCAGTACGTC. The rearrangement joins TRBV10-3 to TRBJ2-7; possible D gene TRBD2, 6 bases. Germline-derived CDR1 and CDR2 are ENHRY and SYGVKD. V was clipped by 1 base and J by 6 bases, with 10 bases between them. The CDR3 sequence is 13 residues long.

V and J are TRBV2 and TRBJ1-4; no clear D gene. The CDR3 sequence is 15 residues long. V lost 7 bases, J lost 5 bases, and 17 bases lay in between. Germline values: CDR1 SNHLY, CDR2 FYNNEI. The CDR3 sequence: CASILGGLTNEKLFF. The DNA of the CDR3 is TGTGCCAGCATTCTTGGCGGCCTAACAAATGAAAAACTGTTTTTT.

The gene calls are TRBV5-1 and TRBJ2-5; 9 bases line up with TRBD1. The V gene's germline CDR1 is SGHRS and CDR2 YFSETQ. This CDR3 region has 15 residues. The V segment lost 4 bases and the J segment 5 bases; nucleotides outside the gene matches: 9. CDR3 region: CASSGGTGRDETQYF. The CDR3 DNA is TGCGCCAGCAGCGGCGGGACAGGGAGGGATGAGACCCAGTACTTC.

This clone was detected only once. The rearrangement joins TRBV18 to TRBJ2-7; 10 nucleotides match TRBD1. The germline V gene encodes CDR1 KGHSH and CDR2 LQKENI. The J segment lost 4 bases and the V segment lost 5 bases, leaving 5 bases of the junction unmatched. The CDR3 extends over 14 amino acids. The CDR3 DNA follows: TGTGCCAGCTCAGAGACAGGGGGCAATTACGAGCAGTACTTC. It yields the protein CASSETGGNYEQYF.

V usage is TRBV2 and J usage is TRBJ2-5; unclear D gene. Trimming took 4 bases from V and 5 from J, leaving 14 bases between them. Per the germline V gene, CDR1 is SNHLY and CDR2 is FYNNEI. The CDR3 consists of 14 residues. This CDR3 is CASSGAEYVETQYF. The CDR3 DNA sequence: TGTGCCAGCAGTGGGGCAGAATACGTGGAGACCCAGTACTTC.

This clone was detected only once. This chain links TRBV19 with TRBJ1-2, with 10 bases that match TRBD1. The CDR3 is 13 residues long. Germline CDR1 reads LNHDA; CDR2 reads SQIVND (reference sequence). V was clipped by 3 bases and J by 8 bases; unmatched bases: 3. CDR3 residues: CASSMGTGAGYTF. The CDR3 DNA sequence: TGTGCCAGTAGTATGGGGACAGGGGCCGGCTACACCTTC.

The V gene is TRBV2, the J gene TRBJ1-2; 8 nucleotides align to TRBD1. Trimming removed 6 bases from V and 5 bases from J; junction bases left unmatched: 14. The CDR3 covers 16 residues. Germline CDR1 reads SNHLY; CDR2 reads FYNNEI. The CDR3 loop reads CASRANSGTGVYGYTF. DNA of the CDR3: TGTGCCAGCAGAGCTAACTCCGGGACAGGAGTTTATGGCTACACCTTC.

The genes are TRBV6-1 and TRBJ1-2; D might be TRBD1 (6 bases). From germline, CDR1 is MNHNS and CDR2 SASEGT. This CDR3 has 13 residues. Deletions cut 0 bases from V and 7 bases from J, with 9 bases between. Here the CDR3 DNA reads TGTGCCAGCAGTGAAGCCAGGGACACTGGCTACACCTTC. This gives the protein CASSEARDTGYTF.

This clone appeared a single time. The CDR3 reads CASTERGVMDEQFF. The CDR3 DNA follows: TGCGCCAGCACCGAGCGGGGGGTCATGGATGAGCAGTTCTTC. The chain recombines TRBV5-1 with TRBJ2-1; TRBD2 aligns across 9 bases. The ends lost 6 bases at V and 8 bases at J; junction bases unmatched: 9. From germline, CDR1 is SGHRS and CDR2 YFSETQ. The CDR3 has 14 amino acids.

This clone was counted between two and nine times. The chain uses TRBV7-8 and TRBJ1-3; TRBD1 matches at 7 bases. Per the germline V gene, CDR1 is SGHVS and CDR2 is FQNEAQ. This CDR3 is built from 16 residues. With 6 bases clipped from V and 0 bases from J, the junction kept 8 bases outside the gene matches. The CDR3 is CASRRTGASSGNTIYF. In nucleotides, the CDR3 is TGTGCCAGCAGGCGTACAGGGGCCAGCTCTGGAAACACCATATATTTT.

A few counts support this clone. The V gene is TRBV6-1, the J gene TRBJ1-5, with D hard to call. The CDR3 is 12 residues long. The germline CDR1 and CDR2 sequences are MNHNS and SASEGT. Trimming pared 2 bases from V and 6 bases from J, leaving 5 bases between. In DNA, the CDR3 is TGTGCCAGCAGTGAAAGGAGTCAGCCCCAGCATTTT. Amino acid sequence: CASSERSQPQHF.

The V and J genes are TRBV12-5 and TRBJ2-7; 7 bases align to TRBD1. Losses at the gene ends were 3 bases for V and 5 bases for J; bases not matched to a gene: 7. CDR3 length: 14 residues. From germline, CDR1 is LGHNT and CDR2 FRNRAP. DNA of the CDR3: TGTGCTAGTGGTTTCAAGGGGGCGCGGGACGAGCAGTACTTC. It translates to CASGFKGARDEQYF.

V is TRBV2 and J is TRBJ1-3; 11 nucleotides agree with TRBD1. CDR3 length equals 15 residues. J lost 4 bases, V lost 7 bases, and 6 bases had no gene match. The germline V gene has CDR1 SNHLY and CDR2 FYNNEI. In DNA form, the CDR3 reads TGTGCCAGCAAGGCCGGGACAGGGGGAGGAAACACCATATATTTT. Protein: CASKAGTGGGNTIYF. Complete variable domain (other parts from reference TRBV2 and TRBJ1-3): EPEVTQTPSHQVTQMGQEVILRCVPISNHLYFYWYRQILGQKVEFLVSFYNNEISEKSEIFDDQFSVERPDGSNFTLKIRSTKLEDSAMYFCASKAGTGGGNTIYFGEGSWLTVV.

The CDR3 sequence is CASSSSFAQGGTEAFF. The CDR3 region has the DNA TGTGCCAGCAGTTCCTCCTTTGCCCAGGGGGGCACTGAAGCTTTCTTT. The chain uses TRBV28 and TRBJ1-1, with TRBD1 identical over 7 bases. CDR3 size: 16 residues. Germline V gives CDR1 MDHEN, CDR2 SYDVKM. The V and J ends lost 4 bases and 4 bases, in that order; junction bases with no gene match: 12.

The V gene is TRBV28, the J gene TRBJ2-3, with D unclear. CDR3 length: 13 residues. Deletions cut 7 bases from V and 1 base from J, with 9 bases between. The germline V gene encodes CDR1 MDHEN and CDR2 SYDVKM. The CDR3 DNA sequence: TGTGCCAGCACGTGGGCTGGCACAGATACGCAGTATTTT. This translates into CASTWAGTDTQYF. The complete variable domain, with remaining parts taken from reference TRBV28 and TRBJ2-3, reads DVKVTQSSRYLVKRTGEKVFLECVQDMDHENMFWYRQDPGLGLRLIYFSYDVKMKEKGDIPEGYSVSREKKERFSLILESASTNQTSMYLCASTWAGTDTQYFGPGTRLTVL.

V is TRBV6-4 and J is TRBJ2-2; 9 bases map to TRBD1. Germline V gives CDR1 MRHNA, CDR2 SNTAGT. The CDR3 is made up of 15 amino acids. V shed 6 bases and J 4 bases; nucleotides not matched to a gene: 6. The CDR3 sequence: CASSPGQGSTGELFF. The CDR3 DNA reads TGTGCCAGCAGCCCAGGACAGGGGTCCACCGGGGAGCTGTTTTTT.

J is TRBJ1-6 and V is TRBV2; D perhaps matches TRBD1 (5 bases). Trimming removed 6 bases from V and 0 bases from J, with 24 bases in between. Germline CDR1 and CDR2: SNHLY and FYNNEI. This CDR3 region has 20 residues. CDR3 bases: TGTGCCAGCAGGGTTCTGCGGGATGGAGGGGTGAGCTCCTATAATTCACCCCTCCACTTT. Protein sequence: CASRVLRDGGVSSYNSPLHF.

The V call is TRBV9, the J call TRBJ2-5, with 12 positions matching TRBD2. With V trimmed by 0 bases and J by 5 bases, 8 bases remained unmatched. The CDR3 sequence is 17 residues long. Germline V gives CDR1 SGDLS, CDR2 YYNGEE. The CDR3 sequence is CASSVGLAGGPRETQYF. The CDR3 nucleotides are TGTGCCAGCAGCGTAGGTCTAGCGGGGGGGCCTCGGGAGACCCAGTACTTC.